This T cell receptor (beta chain) was identified in a study of post-analysis software for immune sequencing data. Whole-study context: Disease courses included relapsing-remitting, secondary progressive and progressive-relapsing multiple sclerosis.

Unique molecular identifiers had been added to the TCR beta cDNA libraries. The T cell input of roughly 0.9 to 11 million gave approximately 500,000 cDNA molecules. TCRdb reprocessed the PCR reads with MiXCR, giving one entry per CDR3 protein. Altogether hundreds of thousands of distinct CDR3 sequences are present, less than 35% being singletons, with the ten largest covering around 0.56%. Study-level points and caveats: TRBV5-6, TRBV5-1 and TRBV20-1 were among five TRBV segments more frequent in patients than controls. With F measure, samples from one preparation batch clustered together strongly.

This CDR3 contains 15 residues. Germline V gives CDR1 SGHRS, CDR2 YFSETQ. After removal of 2 bases from V and 3 bases from J, the junction contained 7 bases not matched to a gene. As concerns this clonotype: Its specificity is unknown.

Source material: blood. The sequence was collected from a girl aged 5 to 17 with multiple sclerosis. The chain combines TRBV5-1 with TRBJ2-7, with 8 bases aligning to TRBD1. The CDR3 region has the DNA TGCGCCAGCAGCTTAAAGAGGACAGGGAACTACGAGCAGTACTTC. It yields the protein CASSLKRTGNYEQYF.